This entry lists 28 T cell receptor beta chains sequenced from one sample in a study of response to subunit inactivated influenza vaccine. One entry per CDR3 protein, called by TCRdb with MiXCR from the RT-PCR reads. The sample carries 160,000 or so distinct CDR3 sequences, approximately 11% recorded once. Sequenced here: non-naive T cells sorted from PBMCs, sampled 35 to 45 days after vaccination. Every receptor here comes from a middle-aged man who received an inactivated influenza vaccine.

The genes are TRBV25-1 and TRBJ2-5; the D gene is possibly TRBD2 (7 bases). V was cut by 1 base and J by 4 bases, with 13 bases left in between. This CDR3 has 15 residues. Germline CDR1 reads MGHDK; CDR2 reads SYGVNS. CDR3 DNA: TGTGCCAGCAGTGAATCCGGGGGGCCCTCAGAGACCCAGTACTTC. Protein: CASSESGGPSETQYF.

The rearrangement uses TRBV28 and TRBJ1-2; TRBD1 aligns across 7 bases. Trimming cost V 6 bases and J 3 bases; bases outside gene matches: 7. The CDR3 sequence is 14 residues long. Germline lookup yields CDR1 MDHEN and CDR2 SYDVKM. This chain's CDR3 is CASSLKQGDYGYTF. CDR3 bases: TGTGCCAGCAGCCTAAAGCAGGGGGACTATGGCTACACCTTC.

This clonotype was counted between two and nine times. V and J are TRBV18 and TRBJ2-6; perhaps TRBD1 as D (5 bases). This CDR3 is built from 13 residues. Trimming cost V 0 bases and J 12 bases, with 9 bases left between them. Germline V gene lookup returns CDR1 KGHSH and CDR2 LQKENI. The CDR3 protein is CASSPPQGPVLTF. The CDR3 bases are TGTGCCAGCTCACCACCCCAGGGTCCCGTCCTGACTTTC.

In this sample, this clonotype turned up many times. The chain recombines TRBV7-3 with TRBJ2-7; the D call may be TRBD1 or TRBD2 (5 bases each). The CDR3 is made up of 13 amino acids. Germline V gene sequence: CDR1 SGHTA, CDR2 FQGTGA. Trimming removed 1 base at V and 6 bases at J, with 10 bases between. In nucleotides, the CDR3 is TGTGCCAGCAGCTTAAGGCCGGGACGCGAGCAGTACTTC. Its protein product is CASSLRPGREQYF.

The chain carries TRBV20-1 and TRBJ1-6; weak D call: TRBD1 (5 bases). Germline V gene data show CDR1 as DFQATT and CDR2 as SNEGSKA (reference sequence). The CDR3 covers 12 residues. With 4 bases removed from V and 9 bases from J, the gap between germline ends came to 10 bases. The CDR3 is CSAMGEGSPLHF. In DNA, the CDR3 is TGCAGTGCTATGGGGGAGGGTTCACCCCTCCACTTT.

The chain links TRBV7-9 to TRBJ2-5; D unclear. Looked up from germline, CDR1 is SEHNR and CDR2 is FQNEAQ (reference sequence). The V gene lost 5 bases and the J gene lost 0 bases, with 13 bases spanning the gap. This CDR3 spans 15 amino acids. The chain's CDR3 is CASSQAGSYQETQYF. The CDR3 DNA sequence: TGTGCCAGCAGCCAAGCCGGGTCCTACCAAGAGACCCAGTACTTC.

Note on this clonotype: Since a much larger clone is just one base distant, this may be a read error. V gene TRBV4-2 combines with J gene TRBJ1-2, with no clear D. Trimming cost V 1 base and J 4 bases, with 7 bases left between them. The CDR3 length is 13 residues. CDR1 and CDR2 from the germline V gene are LGHNA and YNFKEQ. CDR3 region: CASSQGSGYGYTF. DNA for the CDR3: TGTGCCAGCAGCCAAGGGAGCGGCTATGGCTACACCTTC.

The chain recombines TRBV12-3 or TRBV12-4 with TRBJ1-1, with 7 bases matching TRBD1. The J segment lost 8 bases and the V segment lost 6 bases, leaving 6 bases of the junction unmatched. This CDR3 has 12 residues. CDR3 DNA: TGTGCCAGCAGACCTAGGACAGGAGAAGCTTTCTTT. It encodes CASRPRTGEAFF.

The chain uses TRBV6-4 and TRBJ2-3; 9 bases map to TRBD1. This CDR3 spans 14 amino acids. CDR1 MRHNA and CDR2 SNTAGT come from the germline V gene. The junction had 5 bases not matched to a gene; V was cut back by 6 bases and J by 4 bases. In DNA, the CDR3 is TGTGCCAGCAGCCGGGACAGGGAATCAGATACGCAGTATTTT. Translated, it gives CASSRDRESDTQYF.

This clonotype was seen many times. The J gene is TRBJ2-1, the V gene TRBV7-9; weak D call: TRBD2 (5 bases). Per the germline V gene, CDR1 is SEHNR and CDR2 is FQNEAQ (reference sequence). V was shortened by 2 bases and J by 0 bases, with 11 bases between the two germline ends. The CDR3 is 16 residues long. Here the CDR3 reads CASSLPTSSSYNEQFF. The CDR3, as DNA: TGTGCCAGCAGCTTACCCACTAGTTCCTCCTACAATGAGCAGTTCTTC.

This clonotype came up many times. The chain uses TRBV10-2 and TRBJ2-4; D may match TRBD1 or TRBD2 (5 bases each). Germline CDR1 and CDR2: WSHSY and SAAADI. This CDR3 is 16 amino acids long. With 8 bases removed from V and 1 base from J, the gap between germline ends came to 18 bases. The CDR3 sequence is CASLPQARGAKNIQYF. In DNA form, the CDR3 reads TGCGCCAGCCTTCCACAGGCCCGCGGGGCCAAAAACATTCAGTACTTC.

The chain recombines TRBV7-2 with TRBJ2-1, with TRBD1 identical over 8 bases. CDR1 SGHTA and CDR2 FQGNSA come from the germline V gene. The CDR3 runs to 15 residues. Trimming removed 4 bases from V and 2 bases from J; junction bases left unmatched: 4. CDR3: CASSSTGQAYNEQFF. The CDR3 DNA sequence: TGTGCCAGCAGCTCGACGGGACAGGCCTACAATGAGCAGTTCTTC.

This clonotype was picked up a small number of times. The J gene is TRBJ2-1, the V gene TRBV6-5, with 8 bases that match TRBD2. The CDR3 extends over 16 amino acids. In germline, CDR1 is MNHEY, CDR2 SVGAGI. V was pared by 1 base and J by 4 bases, with 6 bases of the junction left unmatched. CDR3 sequence reads: CASSYLASGFYNEQFF. The CDR3, as DNA: TGTGCCAGCAGTTACTTAGCTAGCGGGTTTTACAATGAGCAGTTCTTC.

This clonotype has more than one count but fewer than ten. V gene TRBV2 combines with J gene TRBJ2-1; no clear D. This CDR3 region has 12 residues. In germline, CDR1 is SNHLY, CDR2 FYNNEI. V dropped 7 bases and J dropped 6 bases, with 10 bases sitting between them. CDR3 protein: CASKRLVNEQFF. For the CDR3, the DNA is TGTGCCAGCAAAAGACTGGTCAATGAGCAGTTCTTC.

The gene calls are TRBV3-1 and TRBJ1-1; D gene uncertain. The CDR3 has 16 amino acids. The germline gives CDR1 LGHDT, CDR2 YNNKEL (reference sequence). Trimming took off 3 bases at V and 2 bases at J, with 16 bases between the two ends. The CDR3 DNA follows: TGTGCCAGCAGCCAGATATATACCACGGGCAACACTGAAGCTTTCTTT. It specifies CASSQIYTTGNTEAFF. Full variable domain (remainder filled in from reference TRBV3-1 and TRBJ1-1): DTAVSQTPKYLVTQMGNDKSIKCEQNLGHDTMYWYKQDSKKFLKIMFSYNNKELIINETVPNRFSPKSPDKAHLNLHINSLELGDSAVYFCASSQIYTTGNTEAFFGQGTRLTVV.

This clonotype was seen repeatedly, ten times or more. This chain links TRBV12-3 or TRBV12-4 with TRBJ1-1; D unresolved. V lost 5 bases to trimming and J lost 0 bases, with 13 bases between them. This CDR3 region has 15 residues. The CDR3 protein is CASSPMALMNTEAFF. CDR3 DNA: TGTGCCAGCAGTCCCATGGCCCTCATGAACACTGAAGCTTTCTTT.

This clonotype appeared a few times. V gene TRBV28 combines with J gene TRBJ1-1; TRBD1 aligns across 7 bases. V lost 7 bases, J lost 0 bases, and 5 bases stayed unmatched. The germline CDR1 and CDR2 sequences are MDHEN and SYDVKM. This CDR3 comprises 14 residues. CDR3 loop: CASNPGGLNTEAFF. As DNA, the CDR3 is TGTGCCAGCAACCCAGGGGGGTTGAACACTGAAGCTTTCTTT.

This clonotype appeared a few times. The chain employs TRBV27 and TRBJ2-1; 13 bases line up with TRBD2. CDR1 and CDR2 from the germline V gene are MNHEY and SMNVEV (reference sequence). V lost 8 bases, J lost 10 bases, and 14 bases stayed unmatched. The CDR3 contains 16 residues. Written as DNA, the CDR3 is TGTGCCAGCTCCCCTCCGGGACTAGCGGGGTTGGCGGAGCAGTTCTTC. Translating it yields CASSPPGLAGLAEQFF.

The chain employs TRBV20-1 and TRBJ1-5; TRBD1 aligns across 10 bases. Germline values: CDR1 DFQATT, CDR2 SNEGSKA (reference sequence). V shed 6 bases, J shed 6 bases, and the junction held 11 bases outside the gene matches. This CDR3 spans 15 amino acids. CDR3 in amino acids: CSAAPSGDRGQPQHF. In DNA form, the CDR3 reads TGCAGTGCCGCCCCCTCTGGGGACAGGGGTCAGCCCCAGCATTTT.

The chain joins TRBV3-1 to TRBJ2-7; D gene unclear. Germline values: CDR1 LGHDT, CDR2 YNNKEL (reference sequence). The CDR3 runs to 15 residues. Deletions cut 3 bases from V and 6 bases from J, with 18 bases between. The CDR3 region is CASSQRRALVAEQYF. The DNA for the CDR3 is TGTGCCAGCAGCCAGAGACGCGCGCTTGTAGCCGAGCAGTACTTC.

This clonotype appeared a few times. The chain has TRBV7-2 and TRBJ2-3; the D gene is possibly TRBD1 (5 bases). The V end lost 4 bases, the J end lost 1 base, and 18 bases lay between the germline ends. This CDR3 contains 17 residues. Germline V gene sequence: CDR1 SGHTA, CDR2 FQGNSA. The CDR3 loop reads CASSSARAFLGTDTQYF. The CDR3 nucleotides are TGTGCCAGCAGCTCAGCCAGGGCTTTTCTCGGCACAGATACGCAGTATTTT.

V and J are TRBV10-2 and TRBJ2-1; D is ambiguous. The V gene lost 6 bases and the J gene lost 4 bases, with 13 bases spanning the gap. This CDR3 spans 14 amino acids. Germline CDR1 and CDR2: WSHSY and SAAADI. The CDR3 sequence is CASRNTNEYNEQFF. The CDR3 DNA follows: TGCGCCAGCAGAAACACAAACGAGTACAATGAGCAGTTCTTC.

The sample holds a few counts of this clonotype. The chain links TRBV7-9 to TRBJ1-1; D unclear. CDR1 is SEHNR, CDR2 FQNEAQ, per germline (reference sequence). V lost 5 bases, J lost 4 bases, and 11 bases lay in between. The CDR3 totals 13 residues. CDR3 residues: CASSQNEGTEAFF. The DNA of the CDR3 is TGTGCCAGCAGCCAAAATGAGGGCACTGAAGCTTTCTTT.

V is TRBV20-1 and J is TRBJ1-1; 7 bases are a match to TRBD1. The J segment lost 1 base and the V segment lost 0 bases, leaving 8 bases of the junction unmatched. The germline CDR1 and CDR2 sequences are DFQATT and SNEGSKA (reference sequence). The CDR3 covers 16 residues. The CDR3 DNA follows: TGCAGTGCTAGAGACGCGCGGACAGGAGCGAACACTGAAGCTTTCTTT. This encodes CSARDARTGANTEAFF.

This clonotype was recorded many times. The gene calls are TRBV7-2 and TRBJ2-3; possible D gene TRBD2, 5 bases. The CDR3 spans 15 residues. Trimming took 5 bases from V and 5 from J, leaving 17 bases between them. Germline V gene lookup returns CDR1 SGHTA and CDR2 FQGNSA. The CDR3: CASSPYRTLGDTQYF. CDR3 bases: TGTGCCAGCAGCCCCTACCGGACTCTGGGAGATACGCAGTATTTT.

The V call is TRBV7-2, the J call TRBJ1-2; D is possibly TRBD1 (6 bases). The V end was cut by 7 bases, the J end by 8 bases, with 20 bases between. Germline CDR1 and CDR2: SGHTA and FQGNSA. The CDR3 is 14 amino acids. CDR3 sequence reads: CASIPQTGNSGYTF. As DNA, the CDR3 is TGTGCCAGCATCCCGCAAACAGGGAATTCCGGCTACACCTTC.

This clonotype was seen repeatedly, ten times or more. The genes are TRBV7-2 and TRBJ2-7, with TRBD1 as a possible D gene (5 bases). The germline V gene encodes CDR1 SGHTA and CDR2 FQGNSA. The CDR3 sequence is 14 residues long. The V and J ends lost 2 bases and 4 bases respectively, with 12 bases between them. Here the CDR3 DNA reads TGTGCCAGCAGCTTACAGGGTACCGGTTACGAGCAGTACTTC. Translating gives CASSLQGTGYEQYF.

This chain joins TRBV20-1 and TRBJ2-7; possible D gene TRBD1, 6 bases. Trimming pared 0 bases from V and 3 bases from J, leaving 12 bases between. CDR3 length: 14 amino acids. Looked up from germline, CDR1 is DFQATT and CDR2 is SNEGSKA (reference sequence). The CDR3 sequence is CSARDHGRGYEQYF. In DNA, the CDR3 is TGCAGTGCTAGAGATCACGGCAGGGGCTACGAGCAGTACTTC.